This T cell receptor beta chain appears in the sequencing data of a study of cytomegalovirus exposure and HLA in healthy donors. Study-level findings and limits: In an earlier analysis, productive rearrangement rates for most beta V segments clustered near 87% or 30%. Listed as cytomegalovirus-associated were 150 or so TCR beta chains. A later analysis linked a missense variant in DCLRE1C to the trimming of TCR beta V and J genes.

The primer mix had 60 Vbeta and 13 Jbeta primers. Assay used: immunoSEQ multiplex PCR; TCRdb lists only in-frame clones, some missing. The sample holds about 170,000 clones, 55% to 65% seen once. This clone was counted between two and nine times. Its target is unknown. This CDR3 comprises 12 residues. Germline V gene data show CDR1 as MNHNY and CDR2 as SVGAGI (reference sequence). The gene calls are TRBV6-6 and TRBJ2-5; 8 bases agree with TRBD1. The J call may be faulty, since TRBJ2-7 better matches the DNA end. The TCR was taken from a man aged 40-49 years in good health and CMV-seronegative. Sequenced input: PBMCs. The CDR3 reads CASRDRVYEQYF. CDR3 DNA sequence: TGTGCCAGCAGGGACAGGGTCTACGAGCAGTACTTC.